This entry lists 24 T cell receptor beta chains sequenced from one sample in a study of T cells in tuberculosis (dated by TCRdb to 2017 to 2018). The method behind the library was the immunoSEQ multiplex PCR assay. Here the immuneACCESS table is served through TCRdb, limited to in-frame sequences with V and J called. Missing clones are a known gap in these copies; in checked studies unresolved V genes cover under half, and the rest lacks a known reason. In all, the sample holds about 34,000 clones, and 85% to 95% of those were seen once. The ten largest account for about 2.4% of the sample. Sample time point, as interpreted from the label and publication: new active TB diagnosis, blood taken before or within 7 days of starting treatment. Source: PBMCs, taken at tuberculosis diagnosis. These receptors were obtained from an adult with tuberculosis.

The rearrangement links TRBV6-1 to TRBJ2-3; D is possibly TRBD2 (7 bases). The CDR3 is 14 residues long. V lost 7 bases and J 2 bases, leaving 13 bases between the germline ends. In germline, CDR1 is MNHNS, CDR2 SASEGT. This CDR3 is CASIGGGHTDTQYF. DNA of the CDR3: TGTGCCAGCATTGGGGGGGGGCACACAGATACGCAGTATTTT.

The chain uses TRBV2 and TRBJ2-7; 8 positions agree with TRBD2. The CDR3 is 14 amino acids. The junction had 11 bases not matched to a gene; V was cut back by 7 bases and J by 6 bases. The germline V gene encodes CDR1 SNHLY and CDR2 FYNNEI. CDR3 bases: TGTGCCAGCACCCAAGTGGCGGGAGGCGCCGAGCAGTACTTC. Translating gives CASTQVAGGAEQYF.

This chain uses TRBV19 with TRBJ1-1; TRBD1 matches at 8 bases. Trimming took 6 bases from V and 11 from J; bases not matched to a gene: 17. The CDR3 loop spans 15 amino acids. CDR1 is LNHDA, CDR2 SQIVND, per germline (reference sequence). The CDR3 reads CASRSPGQVIDWAFF. The CDR3 nucleotides read TGTGCCAGTAGGTCTCCGGGACAGGTAATTGATTGGGCTTTCTTT.

The chain combines TRBV10-2 with TRBJ2-1; 7 positions agree with TRBD2. Germline loops: CDR1 WSHSY, CDR2 SAAADI. There are 14 residues in the CDR3. V trimming: 4 bases; J trimming: 2 bases; junction bases outside the gene matches: 2. This chain's CDR3 is CASSAGTTYNEQFF. The DNA of the CDR3 is TGCGCCAGCAGTGCCGGGACTACCTACAATGAGCAGTTCTTC.

The V gene is TRBV7-6, the J gene TRBJ2-3; 7 bases align to TRBD2. The CDR3 is made up of 18 amino acids. Germline V gene sequence: CDR1 SGHVS, CDR2 FNYEAQ. Trimming at V came to 1 base and at J to 0 bases, leaving 10 bases not matched to a gene. CDR3 DNA: TGTGCCAGCAGCTTAGTGTTGGGGCTAGCGGCTAGCACAGATACGCAGTATTTT. It codes for CASSLVLGLAASTDTQYF.

In this sample, this clone is medium-sized. The chain has TRBV4-3 and TRBJ2-1, with a possible D match to TRBD2 (5 bases). The CDR3 has 14 residues. With 0 bases removed from V and 10 bases from J, the gap between germline ends came to 13 bases. Germline CDR1 LGHNA, CDR2 YSLEER. The CDR3 bases are TGCGCCAGCAGCCAAGAGGAAAGAGGGTGGGAGCAGTTCTTC. Protein sequence: CASSQEERGWEQFF.

This chain joins TRBV1 and TRBJ2-2; the table names TRBD2, a call not compared with the DNA. TRBV1 counts as a pseudogene. This CDR3 comprises 14 residues. The CDR3 DNA follows: TGCACCAAATCAGCGGGGGGGCTCCCCGGGGAGCTGTTTTTT. Its translation is CTKSAGGLPGELFF.

The V call is TRBV25-1, the J call TRBJ1-2; TRBD1 agrees at 7 bases. Per the germline V gene, CDR1 is MGHDK and CDR2 is SYGVNS. V dropped 4 bases and J dropped 8; count of bases not matched to a gene: 10. The CDR3 has 14 residues. In DNA, the CDR3 is TGTGCCAGCAGTGCCGCGACAGGGAAAGACGGCTACACCTTC. It codes for CASSAATGKDGYTF.

This chain links TRBV6-6 with TRBJ2-1; TRBD2 matches at 9 bases. Per the germline V gene, CDR1 is MNHNY and CDR2 is SVGAGI (reference sequence). CDR3 length equals 15 residues. Germline trimming cut 4 bases from V and 7 bases from J; bases unmatched to any gene: 8. The DNA of the CDR3 is TGTGCCAGCAGTTCACTAGCGGGTCGAGGGAATGAGCAGTTCTTC. Amino acids: CASSSLAGRGNEQFF.

The J gene is TRBJ2-3, the V gene TRBV6-1; 7 bases line up with TRBD1. The CDR3 length is 15 residues. V shed 5 bases and J 1 base; nucleotides not matched to a gene: 6. The V gene's germline CDR1 is MNHNS and CDR2 SASEGT. The CDR3 protein is CASSTDRVGTDTQYF. The CDR3 bases are TGTGCCAGCAGTACAGACAGGGTTGGCACAGATACGCAGTATTTT.

V gene TRBV4-2 combines with J gene TRBJ2-1; D might be TRBD2 (6 bases). CDR1 LGHNA and CDR2 YNFKEQ come from the germline V gene. Trimming removed 7 bases from V and 4 bases from J, with 23 bases in between. This CDR3 has 17 amino acids. In DNA, the CDR3 is TGTGCCAGCACTTTATACTCGGGCGGCGGGGCGTACAATGAGCAGTTCTTC. This translates into CASTLYSGGGAYNEQFF.

J is TRBJ2-3 and V is TRBV28, with 11 nucleotides matching TRBD2. CDR3 length: 16 amino acids. Germline V CDR1 and CDR2: MDHEN, SYDVKM. J was trimmed by 4 bases and V by 5 bases; bases with no gene match: 8. CDR3 nucleotide sequence: TGTGCCAGCAGTCCCCTAACTAGCGGGGGAGCAGATACGCAGTATTTT. It yields the protein CASSPLTSGGADTQYF.

This chain links TRBV10-1 with TRBJ2-1; 11 positions match TRBD2. With V trimmed by 4 bases and J by 7 bases, 9 bases remained unmatched. There are 16 residues in the CDR3. The germline gives CDR1 WNHNN, CDR2 SYGVQD (reference sequence). The CDR3 sequence: CASSVTSGGGRNEQFF. DNA of the CDR3: TGCGCCAGCAGTGTAACTAGCGGGGGTGGAAGGAATGAGCAGTTCTTC.

The rearrangement uses TRBV28 and TRBJ2-7, with 7 bases fitting TRBD2. The germline V gene has CDR1 MDHEN and CDR2 SYDVKM. This CDR3 has 16 amino acids. The V and J ends lost 6 bases and 6 bases, in that order; junction bases with no gene match: 17. CDR3 nucleotides: TGTGCCAGCAGCGCCGGGGGGACCGGCTTACCTCTCGAGCAGTACGTC. This encodes CASSAGGTGLPLEQYV.

V usage is TRBV2 and J usage is TRBJ2-1; TRBD2 matches 9 bases. CDR1 is SNHLY, CDR2 FYNNEI, per germline. Losses at the gene ends were 7 bases for V and 3 bases for J; bases not matched to a gene: 1. The CDR3 spans 13 residues. CDR3 sequence (DNA): TGTGCCAGCACTAGCGGGGACTACAATGAGCAGTTCTTC. Protein sequence: CASTSGDYNEQFF. Complete variable domain (other parts from reference TRBV2 and TRBJ2-1): EPEVTQTPSHQVTQMGQEVILRCVPISNHLYFYWYRQILGQKVEFLVSFYNNEISEKSEIFDDQFSVERPDGSNFTLKIRSTKLEDSAMYFCASTSGDYNEQFFGPGTRLTVL.

The CDR3 DNA reads TGCAGCTCTGATCTAGCGGGGGGTTCAGATACGCAGTATTTT. It encodes CSSDLAGGSDTQYF. The genes are TRBV29-1 and TRBJ2-3; 11 bases align to TRBD2. In germline, CDR1 is SQVTM, CDR2 ANQGSEA. V shed 8 bases and J 4 bases; nucleotides not matched to a gene: 8. CDR3 length: 14 amino acids.

This rearrangement joins TRBV19 to TRBJ1-4, with D perhaps TRBD1 (6 bases). The CDR3 sequence is 14 residues long. The germline V and J ends were trimmed by 6 bases and 5 bases, with 13 bases remaining between them. Germline CDR1 and CDR2: LNHDA and SQIVND (reference sequence). The CDR3 sequence: CASRDGQWNEKLFF. The DNA for the CDR3 is TGTGCCAGTAGGGACGGACAGTGGAATGAAAAACTGTTTTTT.

This chain uses TRBV28 with TRBJ1-5; 9 bases align to TRBD1. V trimming: 4 bases; J trimming: 0 bases; junction bases outside the gene matches: 4. This CDR3 has 16 amino acids. In germline, CDR1 is MDHEN, CDR2 SYDVKM. CDR3 in DNA: TGTGCCAGCAGTTCCGGGGACAGGGATAGCAATCAGCCCCAGCATTTT. It is translated as CASSSGDRDSNQPQHF.

In nucleotides, the CDR3 is TGCGCCAGCAGCCCTCGGCAGGCGTCGGGGGCCAACGTCCTGACTTTC. Translation gives CASSPRQASGANVLTF. The chain links TRBV4-1 to TRBJ2-6; no clear D. The V gene lost 4 bases and the J gene lost 4 bases, with 14 bases spanning the gap. The germline CDR1 and CDR2 sequences are MGHRA and YSYEKL. The CDR3 is made up of 16 amino acids.

The rearrangement joins TRBV4-2 to TRBJ2-3, with TRBD1 matching 7 bases. V lost 4 bases, J lost 4 bases, and 11 bases stayed unmatched. Per germline, CDR1 LGHNA and CDR2 YNFKEQ. This CDR3 comprises 16 residues. The CDR3 is CASSPSEGAGPDTQYF. The CDR3, as DNA: TGTGCCAGCAGCCCCTCCGAGGGGGCCGGCCCAGATACGCAGTATTTT.

The genes are TRBV19 and TRBJ2-7; tentative D call: TRBD1 (5 bases). V shed 5 bases and J shed 3 bases, with 5 bases lying between them. Per germline, CDR1 LNHDA and CDR2 SQIVND (reference sequence). This CDR3 contains 11 residues. The CDR3 DNA reads TGTGCCAGTAGTGACAGCTACGAGCAGTACTTC. Its protein product is CASSDSYEQYF.

This clone counts as medium-sized. The rearrangement joins TRBV25-1 to TRBJ1-2; the D gene is possibly TRBD1 (5 bases). The CDR3 is 16 residues long. V lost 4 bases, J lost 3 bases, and 18 bases lay in between. The germline gives CDR1 MGHDK, CDR2 SYGVNS. The CDR3 loop is CASSGGGAQLDYGYTF. CDR3 nucleotides: TGTGCCAGCAGTGGTGGCGGGGCACAATTGGACTATGGCTACACCTTC.

The chain recombines TRBV6-5 with TRBJ2-1; 8 nucleotides align to TRBD1. Trimming cost V 5 bases and J 8 bases; bases outside gene matches: 11. CDR1 MNHEY and CDR2 SVGAGI come from the germline V gene. The CDR3 runs 15 residues. The CDR3 DNA is TGTGCCAGCAGTCTACAGGGGGGCAGTTTCGATGAGCAGTTCTTC. Its protein product is CASSLQGGSFDEQFF.

The J gene is TRBJ1-2, the V gene TRBV10-2; D is unclear. Trimming cost V 6 bases and J 8 bases, with 16 bases left between them. Germline V lookup: CDR1 WSHSY, CDR2 SAAADI. CDR3 length: 13 residues. The CDR3 bases are TGCGCCAGCAGCTTCGGACCGCCGGGAGGCTACACCTTC. Protein sequence: CASSFGPPGGYTF.